The rows below give T cell receptor beta chains drawn from one sample of a study of radiation and T cells in renal cell carcinoma. Data came from immunoSEQ multiplex PCR; TCRdb stores just in-frame clones and leaves some out. This sample carries roughly 120,000 clones, 70% to 90% of them seen once, and the ten largest clones take about 1.9%. This sample comprised blood, obtained from a patient whose treatment included radiotherapy and nephrectomy. These receptors were collected from a woman aged 60 to 75 with renal cell carcinoma. Each CDR3 is given with its conserved first and last residue. The D gene is left open where the match is weak. Expanded clones get a size class; other rows say once, few or many, or leave the size out.

15,TRBD2,TRBV5-1,.,TRBJ2-3,CASSRLAGGRDTQYF,TGCGCCAGCAGCCGACTAGCGGGAGGGCGGGATACGCAGTATTTT
17,.,TRBV5-4,.,TRBJ2-1,CASSWGTGLGSYNEQFF,TGTGCCAGCAGCTGGGGCACAGGGCTAGGTTCCTACAATGAGCAGTTCTTC
15,TRBD1,TRBV5-1,.,TRBJ1-2,CASSLAGQGMDGYTF,TGCGCCAGCAGCTTGGCGGGACAGGGTATGGATGGCTACACCTTC
13,.,TRBV6-5,.,TRBJ2-7,CASSYGLTYEQYF,TGTGCCAGCAGTTACGGGTTAACTTACGAGCAGTACTTC
14,.,TRBV29-1,.,TRBJ1-1,CSVGGVEMSGRAFF,TGCAGCGTTGGTGGGGTGGAAATGTCAGGGAGGGCTTTCTTT
15,.,TRBV9,.,TRBJ1-2,CASSTSGFEWQGYTF,TGTGCCAGCAGCACCTCAGGGTTTGAGTGGCAGGGCTACACCTTC
15,TRBD2,TRBV6-1,.,TRBJ2-7,CASSEWAGEAHEQYF,TGTGCCAGCAGTGAATGGGCGGGAGAGGCCCACGAGCAGTACTTC
13,TRBD2,TRBV7-2,.,TRBJ2-1,CASSSPVPGGQFF,TGTGCCAGCAGCTCGCCTGTCCCGGGGGGGCAGTTCTTC
13,.,TRBV5-1,.,TRBJ1-6,CASSLAGDSPLHF,TGCGCCAGCAGCTTGGCCGGTGATTCACCCCTCCACTTT
13,.,TRBV18,.,TRBJ1-1,CASFDRGHTEAFF,TGTGCCAGCTTCGACCGTGGGCACACTGAAGCTTTCTTT
15,.,TRBV6-4,.,TRBJ1-2,CASSEGATSRASYTF,TGTGCCAGCAGTGAGGGAGCGACATCGCGAGCAAGCTACACCTTC
17,.,TRBV19,few,TRBJ2-3,CASSGIRTALTTDTQYF,TGTGCCAGTAGCGGAATCAGGACTGCCCTGACCACAGATACGCAGTATTTT
16,TRBD2,TRBV5-1,.,TRBJ2-2,CASTRTSGANTGELFF,TGCGCCAGCACTAGGACTAGCGGGGCAAACACCGGGGAGCTGTTTTTT
16,.,TRBV7-9,.,TRBJ2-3,CASSLSRTGLTDTQYF,TGTGCCAGCAGCCTAAGCAGGACGGGACTCACAGATACGCAGTATTTT
15,TRBD2,TRBV10-3,.,TRBJ2-7,CAIREGGRGLGEQYF,TGTGCCATCCGTGAGGGGGGGAGGGGACTAGGCGAGCAGTACTTC
16,.,TRBV10-2,.,TRBJ1-1,CASSESILLRGTEAFF,TGCGCCAGCAGTGAGTCGATTTTACTGCGGGGGACTGAAGCTTTCTTT
13,.,TRBV11-2,few,TRBJ1-1,CASSVGWRDEAFF,TGTGCCAGCAGTGTAGGGTGGCGCGATGAAGCTTTCTTT
16,TRBD1,TRBV19,.,TRBJ1-5,CASSPGTGRRNQPQHF,TGTGCCAGTAGTCCCGGGACAGGGAGGCGCAATCAGCCCCAGCATTTT
14,.,TRBV19,.,TRBJ1-3,CASRDGYSGNTIYF,TGTGCCAGTCGCGACGGGTACTCTGGAAACACCATATATTTT
16,TRBD1,TRBV4-1,.,TRBJ2-6,CASSQEGTGFTNVLTF,TGCGCCAGCAGCCAAGAAGGGACAGGGTTCACCAACGTCCTGACTTTC
15,.,TRBV15,.,TRBJ1-4,CATSRSTTTNEKLFF,TGTGCCACCAGCAGAAGCACAACAACTAATGAAAAACTGTTTTTT
15,TRBD2,TRBV5-4,few,TRBJ2-1,CASSASGSSYNEQFF,TGTGCCAGCAGCGCGAGCGGGAGCTCCTACAATGAGCAGTTCTTC
13,.,TRBV9,.,TRBJ1-1,CASSPRTNTEAFF,TGTGCCAGCAGCCCTCGGACGAACACTGAAGCTTTCTTT
22,TRBD2,TRBV4-1,once,TRBJ2-1,CASSQDPPLAGHTLSSYNEQFF,TGCGCCAGCAGCCAAGATCCCCCCCTAGCGGGGCACACTTTAAGCTCCTACAATGAGCAGTTCTTC
13,.,TRBV25-1,.,TRBJ1-2,CASSGGTAYGYTF,TGTGCCAGCAGTGGTGGGACTGCCTATGGCTACACCTTC
16,TRBD2,TRBV4-2,.,TRBJ2-1,CASSSWTSGSTDEQFF,TGTGCCAGCAGCTCCTGGACTAGCGGGAGTACGGATGAGCAGTTCTTC
13,.,TRBV28,.,TRBJ1-2,CASRVDPNYGYTF,TGTGCCAGCAGGGTCGACCCTAACTATGGCTACACCTTC
13,.,TRBV6-6,.,TRBJ1-1,CASSYGSSTEAFF,TGTGCCAGCAGTTATGGGAGTTCCACTGAAGCTTTCTTT
17,TRBD2,TRBV27,.,TRBJ2-3,CASSLSKLAGGRDTQYF,TGTGCCAGCAGTTTATCGAAACTAGCGGGGGGGAGAGATACGCAGTATTTT
15,.,TRBV11-2,.,TRBJ1-1,CASSLRGARVTEAFF,TGTGCCAGCAGCCTCAGGGGCGCTCGGGTCACTGAAGCTTTCTTT
14,.,TRBV5-1,.,TRBJ1-1,CASSLGQKNTEAFF,TGCGCCAGCAGCTTGGGACAGAAGAACACTGAAGCTTTCTTT
14,.,TRBV6-1,.,TRBJ2-4,CASSPEGGQSIQYF,TGTGCCAGCTCCCCAGAGGGGGGACAAAGCATTCAGTACTTC
18,.,TRBV7-2,.,TRBJ2-5,CASSLVSNTGTPQETQYF,TGTGCCAGCAGCTTAGTGTCTAATACCGGGACACCCCAAGAGACCCAGTACTTC
15,.,TRBV5-1,.,TRBJ2-7,CASSYDLDRPTEQYF,TGCGCCAGCAGCTACGACCTGGACCGACCAACGGAGCAGTACTTC
18,.,TRBV19,.,TRBJ2-3,CASSIRFRREDGPDTQYF,TGTGCCAGTAGTATAAGATTCCGGAGAGAAGATGGTCCAGATACGCAGTATTTT
13,TRBD2,TRBV6-6,once,TRBJ2-1,CASVSSGYNEQFF,TGTGCCAGCGTCTCTAGCGGCTACAATGAGCAGTTCTTC
14,.,TRBV28,.,TRBJ1-4,CASSLWQQNEKLFF,TGTGCCAGCAGTTTATGGCAGCAGAATGAAAAACTGTTTTTT
16,TRBD2,TRBV19,.,TRBJ2-5,CASSILSGSRAETQYF,TGTGCCAGTAGTATACTCAGCGGGAGTCGAGCGGAGACCCAGTACTTC
15,.,TRBV5-1,.,TRBJ2-1,CASAPGDSSYNEQFF,TGCGCCAGCGCCCCAGGGGATAGCTCCTACAATGAGCAGTTCTTC
17,TRBD2,TRBV7-9,.,TRBJ2-1,CASSPSSGGPSYNEQFF,TGTGCCAGCAGCCCCTCTAGCGGGGGGCCCTCCTACAATGAGCAGTTCTTC
15,.,TRBV27,.,TRBJ2-5,CASSSRFEFEETQYF,TGTGCCAGCAGTTCCCGTTTTGAGTTTGAAGAGACCCAGTACTTC
15,TRBD1,TRBV9,.,TRBJ2-7,CASSAKMTGPYEQYF,TGTGCCAGCAGCGCGAAAATGACAGGGCCCTACGAGCAGTACTTC
14,.,TRBV11-2,few,TRBJ1-1,CASSLEGIGTEAFF,TGTGCCAGCAGCTTAGAAGGAATTGGCACTGAAGCTTTCTTT
15,TRBD1,TRBV6-1,once,TRBJ2-7,CASTTHPGQGYEQYF,TGTGCCAGCACTACACACCCGGGACAGGGGTACGAGCAGTACTTT
19,.,TRBV6-1,once,TRBJ2-6,CASSVGVLSLDSGANVLTF,TGTGCCAGCAGTGTAGGAGTCCTTAGCTTGGATTCTGGGGCCAACGTCCTGACTTTC
13,TRBD1,TRBV30,.,TRBJ1-5,CAWSPQGEKPQHF,TGTGCCTGGAGTCCCCAGGGGGAGAAGCCCCAGCATTTT
14,.,TRBV19,.,TRBJ1-3,CATCKGFSGNTIYF,TGTGCCACCTGCAAGGGTTTCTCTGGAAACACCATATATTTT
19,TRBD1,TRBV7-9,few,TRBJ1-1,CASSHRDRGQGRMNTEAFF,TGTGCCAGCAGCCACCGGGACAGGGGGCAGGGTAGGATGAACACTGAAGCTTTCTTT
16,.,TRBV4-3,once,TRBJ1-3,CASSQETASSGNTIYF,TGCGCCAGCAGCCAAGAGACAGCCAGCTCTGGAAACACCATATATTTT
12,.,TRBV19,.,TRBJ2-7,CASSQPSYEQYF,TGTGCCAGTAGTCAGCCCTCCTACGAGCAGTACTTC
12,.,TRBV19,.,TRBJ1-4,CATRQPDEKLFF,TGTGCCACTCGTCAACCCGACGAAAAACTGTTTTTT
15,TRBD1,TRBV28,once,TRBJ2-3,CASSLRTGFTDTQYF,TGTGCCAGCAGTTTAAGGACAGGCTTCACAGATACGCAGTATTTT
14,.,TRBV6-6,few,TRBJ1-3,CASTGFGSGNTIYF,TGTGCCAGCACCGGCTTCGGCTCTGGAAACACCATATATTTT
14,.,TRBV6-5,few,TRBJ1-1,CASSKTPMNTEAFF,TGTGCCAGCAGTAAGACCCCTATGAACACTGAAGCTTTCTTT